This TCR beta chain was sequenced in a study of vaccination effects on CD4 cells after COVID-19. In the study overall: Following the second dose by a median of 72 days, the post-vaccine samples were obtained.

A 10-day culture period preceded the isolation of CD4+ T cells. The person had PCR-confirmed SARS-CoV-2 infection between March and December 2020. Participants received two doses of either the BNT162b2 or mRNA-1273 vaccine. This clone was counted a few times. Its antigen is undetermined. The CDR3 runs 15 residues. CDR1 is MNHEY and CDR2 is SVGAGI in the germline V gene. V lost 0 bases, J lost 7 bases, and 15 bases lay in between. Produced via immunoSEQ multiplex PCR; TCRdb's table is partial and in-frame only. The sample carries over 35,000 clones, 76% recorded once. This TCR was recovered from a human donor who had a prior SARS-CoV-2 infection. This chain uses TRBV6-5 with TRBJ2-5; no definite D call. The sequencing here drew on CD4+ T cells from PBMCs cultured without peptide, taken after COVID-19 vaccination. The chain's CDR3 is CASSYSPAPSGTQYF. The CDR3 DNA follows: TGTGCCAGCAGTTACTCTCCAGCGCCCTCGGGGACCCAGTACTTC.